This T cell receptor beta chain was retrieved from a study of T-cell reconstitution after alpha-beta-depleted transplantation in children. This clonotype was observed at least ten times. The length of the CDR3 is 14 residues. Germline assignment: CDR1 SGHRS and CDR2 YFSETQ. Deletions cut 2 bases from V and 4 bases from J, with 10 bases between. Unique molecular identifiers were used in preparing the TCRbeta library. TCRdb re-called the PCR reads through MiXCR, storing one row per CDR3 protein. The sample carries 200,000 to 250,000 distinct CDR3 sequences, roughly a tenth recorded once. The chain carries TRBV5-1 and TRBJ1-3; D ambiguous. The TCR was taken from a human donor who donated a stem cell graft to a child with SCID. The sequenced sample was PBMCs from the stem cell graft donor, obtained from the stem cell graft. CDR3 in DNA: TGCGCCAGCAGCTTTGGGGAGCCCGGAAACACCATATATTTT. This sequence encodes CASSFGEPGNTIYF.